Below are 22 T cell receptor beta chains sequenced from a single sample in a study of shared clonotypes between healthy human individuals. Some clones are missing from TCRdb's copy, which holds only in-frame ones; the method was immunoSEQ multiplex PCR. Here the sample spans approximately 980,000 clones, roughly 72% being singletons. Sequenced sample: memory CD4+ T cells sorted from blood. Regarding subset: CD45RA-negative fraction. The receptors derive from a young man in good health.

In this sample, this clone turned up once. The rearrangement uses TRBV27 and TRBJ1-1, with D possibly matching TRBD1 (6 bases). Trimming cost V 4 bases and J 0 bases, with 12 bases left between them. There are 15 residues in the CDR3. CDR1 and CDR2 from the germline V gene are MNHEY and SMNVEV (reference sequence). The CDR3 region is CASSSRQVMNTEAFF. The CDR3 DNA is TGTGCCAGCAGTTCTCGACAGGTCATGAACACTGAAGCTTTCTTT.

The chain is built from TRBV10-3 and TRBJ2-5; TRBD1 matches 11 bases. J gave up 6 bases and V 5 bases, and 11 bases lay outside the gene matches. This CDR3 contains 16 residues. Germline CDR1 is ENHRY and CDR2 is SYGVKD. The CDR3 nucleotides are TGTGCCATCAGTTCGACCGGGACAGGGGGTCCTCAGACCCAGTACTTC. Translated: CAISSTGTGGPQTQYF.

Concerning this clone itself: This sample also contains other DNA sequences that code for the same CDR3. This rearrangement joins TRBV6-1 to TRBJ1-6; D call uncertain. Germline V CDR1 and CDR2: MNHNS, SASEGT. Trimming shortened V by 6 bases and J by 6 bases, and 3 bases separated the two germline ends. The CDR3 has 11 amino acids. The CDR3 nucleotides read TGTGCCAGCAGCTCTAATTCACCCCTCCACTTT. As protein: CASSSNSPLHF.

CDR3 sequence: CASSQDALDRGTDTQYF. The CDR3 nucleotides read TGCGCCAGCAGCCAAGATGCGTTGGACAGAGGCACAGATACGCAGTATTTT. The rearrangement links TRBV4-3 to TRBJ2-3, with D maybe TRBD1 (6 bases). The CDR3 is made up of 17 amino acids. Looked up from germline, CDR1 is LGHNA and CDR2 is YSLEER. Trimming took off 0 bases at V and 1 base at J, with 14 bases between the two ends.

The chain carries TRBV18 and TRBJ2-1; 12 positions match TRBD2. CDR1 and CDR2 (germline): KGHSH, LQKENI. V shed 3 bases and J 7 bases; nucleotides not matched to a gene: 7. The CDR3 is 16 amino acids. The CDR3 DNA sequence: TGTGCCAGCTCACCCCAGACTAGCGGGAGTGGAAATGAGCAGTTCTTC. This gives the protein CASSPQTSGSGNEQFF.

With regard to this clone: In the same sample, other DNA sequences code for this CDR3. The rearrangement links TRBV7-2 to TRBJ2-3; D is unclear. Trimming took 4 bases from V and 6 from J, leaving 8 bases between them. The CDR3 sequence is 12 residues long. The germline V gene has CDR1 SGHTA and CDR2 FQGNSA. In DNA, the CDR3 is TGTGCCAGCAGCTCTCTAACTGATACGCAGTATTTT. Its translation is CASSSLTDTQYF.

As to this clone: Other DNA sequences in this specimen translate into the identical CDR3. This chain links TRBV7-6 with TRBJ2-2; 9 bases are a match to TRBD1. The CDR3 spans 15 residues. The V gene end was trimmed by 5 bases and the J gene end by 1 base; junction bases not matched to a gene: 2. CDR1 is SGHVS, CDR2 FNYEAQ, per germline. The CDR3 here is CASSRGQGNTGELFF. The DNA of the CDR3 is TGTGCCAGCAGCCGGGGACAGGGGAACACCGGGGAGCTGTTTTTT.

This rearrangement joins TRBV5-1 to TRBJ1-1; D is undetermined. The V and J ends lost 7 bases and 6 bases respectively, with 10 bases between them. This CDR3 region has 11 residues. CDR1 and CDR2 (germline): SGHRS, YFSETQ. The CDR3 spells CASRLGAEAFF. The CDR3 bases are TGCGCCAGCCGCCTGGGCGCTGAAGCTTTCTTT.

The chain links TRBV7-6 to TRBJ2-5; the D gene is possibly TRBD2 (5 bases). CDR3 length: 14 residues. Germline V gives CDR1 SGHVS, CDR2 FNYEAQ. The V end lost 5 bases, the J end lost 4 bases, and 14 bases lay between the germline ends. CDR3 sequence: CASSLDTAGETQYF. CDR3 DNA sequence: TGTGCCAGCAGCCTAGACACGGCGGGAGAGACCCAGTACTTC.

The rearrangement joins TRBV5-4 to TRBJ1-1, with TRBD1 identical over 8 bases. V shed 2 bases, J shed 4 bases, and the junction held 1 base outside the gene matches. Germline lookup yields CDR1 SGHNT and CDR2 YYREEE (reference sequence). The CDR3 totals 13 residues. This CDR3 is CASSFTGGTEAFF. DNA of the CDR3: TGTGCCAGCAGCTTTACAGGGGGCACTGAAGCTTTCTTT. The full variable domain, completed using reference TRBV5-4 and TRBJ1-1, is ETGVTQSPTHLIKTRGQQVTLRCSSQSGHNTVSWYQQALGQGPQFIFQYYREEENGRGNFPPRFSGLQFPNYSSELNVNALELDDSALYLCASSFTGGTEAFFGQGTRLTVV.

Concerning this clone: This sample also contains other DNA sequences that code for the same CDR3. V and J are TRBV6-5 and TRBJ2-1, with 8 bases lining up with TRBD2. Germline CDR1 is MNHEY and CDR2 is SVGAGI. The CDR3 contains 16 residues. V shed 2 bases, J shed 0 bases, and the junction held 3 bases outside the gene matches. CDR3 DNA sequence: TGTGCCAGCAGTTACCTCGCGGGGGGCTCCTACAATGAGCAGTTCTTC. Amino acids: CASSYLAGGSYNEQFF.

In the case of this clone: One end of the junction fails to match germline, which may point to a read error. The chain links TRBV7-9 to TRBJ1-4; D possibly corresponds to TRBD1 (6 bases). Per the germline V gene, CDR1 is SEHNR and CDR2 is FQNEAQ (reference sequence). There are 14 residues in the CDR3. This CDR3 reads CASSFGTTNEKLFF. In DNA form, the CDR3 reads TGTGCCAGCAGTTTCGGGACAACAAATGAAAAACTGTTTTTT.

This chain connects TRBV9 to TRBJ2-2; TRBD2 aligns across 8 bases. V was clipped by 2 bases and J by 9 bases; unmatched bases: 3. CDR1 is SGDLS and CDR2 is YYNGEE in the germline V gene. The CDR3 contains 13 residues. CDR3 sequence (DNA): TGTGCCAGCAGCGTCGGGGGGGACAGGGAGCTGTTTTTT. Amino acid sequence: CASSVGGDRELFF.

This clone was recorded a few times. The rearrangement links TRBV9 to TRBJ1-6; 7 bases agree with TRBD1. The CDR3 has 18 residues. Germline V lookup: CDR1 SGDLS, CDR2 YYNGEE. The trim removed 2 bases at V and 17 bases at J, leaving 25 bases unmatched. In DNA, the CDR3 is TGTGCCAGCAGCGTCGCCGCACGCCCCGCTGTGGCCGGGACAGATGTCCACTTT. This gives the protein CASSVAARPAVAGTDVHF.

V usage is TRBV5-6 and J usage is TRBJ1-2; D gene ambiguous. CDR3 size: 15 residues. From germline, CDR1 is SGHDT and CDR2 YYEEEE. V was pared by 0 bases and J by 4 bases, with 13 bases between. CDR3 residues: CASSLVRGMAYGYTF. The CDR3 DNA is TGTGCCAGCAGCTTGGTGCGAGGGATGGCCTATGGCTACACCTTC.

Points on this clone: A read error is the likely source, as a far larger clone sits one nucleotide away. The sample has other DNA sequences that encode this CDR3 too. The chain links TRBV6-4 to TRBJ2-2; 9 nucleotides agree with TRBD2. The V gene's germline CDR1 is MRHNA and CDR2 SNTAGT. This CDR3 is 16 amino acids long. J gave up 6 bases and V 6 bases, and 11 bases lay outside the gene matches. The CDR3 bases are TGTGCCAGCAGGGAGACTGGCGGGGGGGCCTCCGGGGAGCTGTTTTTT. This gives the protein CASRETGGGASGELFF.

This sequence joins TRBV18 and TRBJ1-1; D is possibly TRBD1 (5 bases). The V end lost 3 bases, the J end lost 8 bases, and 22 bases lay between the germline ends. This CDR3 has 16 residues. Germline CDR1 KGHSH, CDR2 LQKENI. The DNA of the CDR3 is TGTGCCAGCTCACCTACTTACACAACTGGGGGGGTGGAAGCTTTCTTT. This translates into CASSPTYTTGGVEAFF.

This clone turned up a few times. CDR3 DNA: TGTGCCTGGAGCGTGACACCGAACACTGAAGCTTTCTTT. Its protein is CAWSVTPNTEAFF. This sequence joins TRBV30 and TRBJ1-1; unclear D gene. The germline V and J ends were trimmed by 3 bases and 1 base, with 9 bases remaining between them. The CDR3 runs to 13 residues. In germline, CDR1 is GTSNPN, CDR2 SVGIG (reference sequence). Looking up the rest from reference TRBV30 and TRBJ1-1 gives the full variable domain: SQTIHQWPATLVQPVGSPLSLECTVEGTSNPNLYWYRQAAGRGLQLLFYSVGIGQISSEVPQNLSASRPQDRQFILSSKKLLLSDSGFYLCAWSVTPNTEAFFGQGTRLTVV.

This sequence joins TRBV30 and TRBJ2-6, with unresolved D. The CDR3 runs to 13 residues. Germline V gene lookup returns CDR1 GTSNPN and CDR2 SVGIG (reference sequence). Trimming pared 4 bases from V and 2 bases from J, leaving 6 bases between. The CDR3 loop reads CAWIPAGANVLTF. CDR3 nucleotide sequence: TGTGCCTGGATACCGGCTGGGGCCAACGTCCTGACTTTC. Together with reference TRBV30 and TRBJ2-6, the CDR3 gives the full variable domain: SQTIHQWPATLVQPVGSPLSLECTVEGTSNPNLYWYRQAAGRGLQLLFYSVGIGQISSEVPQNLSASRPQDRQFILSSKKLLLSDSGFYLCAWIPAGANVLTFGAGSRLTVL.

This rearrangement joins TRBV27 to TRBJ2-7, with D possibly TRBD2 on 6 matching bases. The V end lost 6 bases, the J end lost 0 bases, and 15 bases lay between the germline ends. The CDR3 is made up of 15 amino acids. Germline V gives CDR1 MNHEY, CDR2 SMNVEV (reference sequence). CDR3 amino acids: CASSLGLAPSYEQYF. As DNA, the CDR3 is TGTGCCAGCAGCTTGGGGCTAGCGCCCTCCTACGAGCAGTACTTC.

As concerns this clone: In the same sample, other DNA sequences code for this CDR3. The chain joins TRBV5-1 to TRBJ1-2; 7 positions match TRBD1. The germline V gene has CDR1 SGHRS and CDR2 YFSETQ. This CDR3 is built from 15 residues. Losses at the gene ends were 0 bases for V and 0 bases for J; bases not matched to a gene: 2. CDR3 sequence: CASSLGQGANYGYTF. CDR3 in DNA: TGCGCCAGCAGCTTGGGACAGGGCGCTAACTATGGCTACACCTTC.

For the CDR3, the DNA is TGTGCCAGCAGTTTCGGACGGGGAAAGAATTCACCCCTCCACTTT. Its translation is CASSFGRGKNSPLHF. This sequence joins TRBV6-6 and TRBJ1-6; D call uncertain. CDR3 length: 15 amino acids. Germline CDR1 reads MNHNY; CDR2 reads SVGAGI (reference sequence). V lost 4 bases, J lost 7 bases, and 14 bases lay in between.